This TCR beta chain was documented in a study of shared clonotypes between healthy human individuals. The overall study: Donor ages ranged 18 to 49 years: two women, a few men.

Here immunoSEQ multiplex PCR was the method, and the copy in TCRdb shows in-frame clones only, minus some. The sample shows 2 million to 2.5 million clones, approximately 94% of them seen only once. The CDR3 is made up of 15 amino acids. The V gene's germline CDR1 is LNHNV and CDR2 YYDKDF (reference sequence). V was clipped by 7 bases and J by 2 bases, with 16 bases between them. This chain links TRBV15 with TRBJ2-3; D tentatively fits TRBD1 or TRBD2 (6 bases each). Sequencing input: naive CD4+ T cells from PBMCs. Subset here: CD45RA+ positively selected. This receptor was obtained from a man between 18 and 35 years old in good health. Some clones in this sample may be carry-over from other donors' samples. CDR3 DNA sequence: TGTGCCACCAAGGGGGGCGGGATCCTCACAGATACGCAGTATTTT. Translation: CATKGGGILTDTQYF.